A selection of T cell receptor beta chains follows, all from one sample in a study of pediatric ulcerative colitis. Data came from immunoSEQ multiplex PCR; TCRdb stores just in-frame clones and leaves some out. In the table there are some 50,000 clones, around 76% of which are singletons. Sequenced input: gut tissue. These receptors were collected from a girl aged 10 to 17 with moderate ulcerative colitis. The conserved cysteine and the conserved F or W are not part of the CDR3 here. Fields, in order: J gene, V gene, CDR3 protein.

j_gene: TRBJ1-1; v_gene: TRBV4-2; CDR3aa: ASSLGRRDTEAF
j_gene: TRBJ2-7; v_gene: TRBV10-3; CDR3aa: AISGQSYEQY
j_gene: TRBJ1-5; v_gene: TRBV7-8; CDR3aa: ASSRRTDLDQPQH
j_gene: TRBJ2-7; v_gene: TRBV5-6; CDR3aa: ASSLGRSTYEQY
j_gene: TRBJ1-6; v_gene: TRBV7-2; CDR3aa: ASSFSGTENSPLH
j_gene: TRBJ1-1; v_gene: TRBV6-1; CDR3aa: ASSELGVLYTEAF
j_gene: TRBJ1-4; v_gene: TRBV5-1; CDR3aa: ASSEERTVNFVGKLF
j_gene: TRBJ2-5; v_gene: TRBV6-1; CDR3aa: ASKGRNQETQY
j_gene: TRBJ1-4; v_gene: TRBV6-1; CDR3aa: ASSEVSANEKLF
j_gene: TRBJ1-1; v_gene: TRBV6-1; CDR3aa: ASGSLTGATEAF
j_gene: TRBJ1-1; v_gene: TRBV30; CDR3aa: AWTRTNTEAF
j_gene: TRBJ2-7; v_gene: TRBV9; CDR3aa: ASSVGFSGRYEQY
j_gene: TRBJ2-3; v_gene: TRBV28; CDR3aa: ASSFLTSGSTDTQY
j_gene: TRBJ2-5; v_gene: TRBV9; CDR3aa: ASSVGTSGGATQETQY
j_gene: TRBJ1-6; v_gene: TRBV10-3; CDR3aa: AISSGGLRDSPLH
j_gene: TRBJ2-2; v_gene: TRBV7-7; CDR3aa: ASSLGTGELF
j_gene: TRBJ1-5; v_gene: TRBV9; CDR3aa: ASSVTGTLQPQH